This entry lists 3 T cell receptor beta chains sequenced from one sample in a study of vaccination and CD4 T cells after COVID-19. TCRdb called the PCR reads again in MiXCR, with one record for every CDR3 protein. The sample holds 13,000 to 15,000 distinct CDR3 sequences, roughly 71% seen once. The sequencing here drew on CD4+ T cells from blood, taken after SARS-CoV-2 vaccination. The origin of the receptors is a human donor who had recovered from COVID-19.

This chain joins TRBV27 and TRBJ2-5; TRBD1 might be the D (6 bases). CDR1 and CDR2 from the germline V gene are MNHEY and SMNVEV (reference sequence). V was pared by 0 bases and J by 5 bases, with 19 bases between. The CDR3 spans 17 residues. Here the CDR3 DNA reads TGTGCCAGCAGTTTATCGGGGTTGGGCAGGGGTTGGGAGACCCAGTACTTC. Translating gives CASSLSGLGRGWETQYF.

This clonotype was seen a handful of times. J is TRBJ2-7 and V is TRBV20-1; no clear D gene. The CDR3 spans 14 residues. Looked up from germline, CDR1 is DFQATT and CDR2 is SNEGSKA (reference sequence). V was clipped by 8 bases and J by 3 bases, with 20 bases between them. The CDR3 nucleotides are TGCAGTTTTAGGCCCGCTACCGCGATCTACGAGCAGTACTTC. It encodes CSFRPATAIYEQYF.

In its sample, this clonotype was seen a few times. The J gene is TRBJ1-1, the V gene TRBV20-1, with 7 positions matching TRBD1. V shed 6 bases, J shed 6 bases, and the junction held 10 bases outside the gene matches. The CDR3 sequence is 13 residues long. In germline, CDR1 is DFQATT, CDR2 SNEGSKA (reference sequence). CDR3 bases: TGCAGTGCCGTGACAGGGAGCGTCGCTGAAGCTTTCTTT. It is translated as CSAVTGSVAEAFF.